This is a list of T cell receptor beta chains from one sample in a study of blood T cell repertoires in COVID-19. Assay: immunoSEQ multiplex PCR; the TCRdb copy retains only in-frame clones and omits some. The sample contains tens of thousands of clones, roughly 89% of which appear only once. The specimen was peripheral blood. The receptors here all came from a man in his 70s with active or convalescent COVID-19. CDR3s include the opening cysteine and the closing phenylalanine or tryptophan. D genes are given only for firm matches. Not all rows give a size; the values are once, few, many and, for expanded clones, a class.

v_call: TRBV5-5; j_call: TRBJ2-7; d_call: TRBD2; clone_size: -; cdr3_aa: CASSLVASGTSLSYEQYF; cdr3_nt: TGTGCCAGCAGCTTGGTAGCTAGCGGGACTTCCCTCTCCTACGAGCAGTACTTC
v_call: TRBV3-1/TRBV3-2; j_call: TRBJ1-1; d_call: -; clone_size: -; cdr3_aa: CASSQVRATEAFF; cdr3_nt: TGTGCCAGCAGCCAAGTCAGGGCTACTGAAGCTTTCTTT
v_call: TRBV10-3; j_call: TRBJ1-1; d_call: TRBD1; clone_size: -; cdr3_aa: CAIRTGTGNTEAFF; cdr3_nt: TGTGCCATCAGGACTGGGACAGGGAACACTGAAGCTTTCTTT
v_call: TRBV4-1; j_call: TRBJ1-5; d_call: TRBD1; clone_size: few; cdr3_aa: CASSQSPRDSYQPQHF; cdr3_nt: TGCGCCAGCAGCCAGTCCCCCCGGGACAGTTATCAGCCCCAGCATTTT
v_call: TRBV6-5; j_call: TRBJ2-1; d_call: TRBD2; clone_size: -; cdr3_aa: CASRSTSLSDEQFF; cdr3_nt: TGTGCCAGCAGATCGACTAGCTTAAGTGATGAGCAGTTCTTC
v_call: TRBV27; j_call: TRBJ2-1; d_call: -; clone_size: -; cdr3_aa: CASSLLPPLGRGIDNEQFF; cdr3_nt: TGTGCCAGCAGTTTATTGCCACCTTTGGGGCGGGGAATAGACAATGAGCAGTTCTTC
v_call: TRBV19; j_call: TRBJ2-1; d_call: TRBD2; clone_size: -; cdr3_aa: CASSPGTSGVRGNEQFF; cdr3_nt: TGTGCCAGTAGTCCCGGGACTAGCGGGGTCAGAGGTAATGAGCAGTTCTTC
v_call: TRBV9; j_call: TRBJ1-1; d_call: -; clone_size: -; cdr3_aa: CASSERDREEAFF; cdr3_nt: TGTGCCAGCAGCGAGAGAGACAGAGAAGAAGCTTTCTTT
v_call: TRBV19; j_call: TRBJ2-1; d_call: TRBD2; clone_size: -; cdr3_aa: CASSFGGLAGEQFF; cdr3_nt: TGTGCCAGTAGTTTCGGAGGACTAGCGGGGGAGCAGTTCTTC
v_call: TRBV5-4; j_call: TRBJ2-3; d_call: -; clone_size: -; cdr3_aa: CASSPKEAGTDTQYF; cdr3_nt: TGTGCCAGCAGCCCGAAAGAGGCTGGCACAGATACGCAGTATTTT
v_call: TRBV28; j_call: TRBJ2-7; d_call: TRBD2; clone_size: -; cdr3_aa: CASSDALTSLSYEQYF; cdr3_nt: TGTGCCAGCAGTGACGCTCTGACTAGCTTGTCGTACGAGCAGTACTTC
v_call: TRBV2; j_call: TRBJ2-5; d_call: -; clone_size: -; cdr3_aa: CASSDRAQETQYF; cdr3_nt: TGTGCCAGCAGTGACAGGGCCCAAGAGACCCAGTACTTC
v_call: TRBV6-5; j_call: TRBJ1-1; d_call: TRBD1; clone_size: once; cdr3_aa: CASSYNRGRLNTEAFF; cdr3_nt: TGTGCCAGCAGTTACAACAGGGGACGACTGAACACTGAAGCTTTCTTT
v_call: TRBV28; j_call: TRBJ1-1; d_call: -; clone_size: -; cdr3_aa: CASSKTGTMNTEAFF; cdr3_nt: TGTGCCAGCAGTAAAACAGGTACCATGAACACTGAAGCTTTCTTT
v_call: TRBV4-3; j_call: TRBJ2-6; d_call: -; clone_size: -; cdr3_aa: CASSQDIFGANVLTF; cdr3_nt: TGCGCCAGCAGCCAAGATATCTTTGGGGCCAACGTCCTGACTTTC
v_call: TRBV9; j_call: TRBJ2-1; d_call: TRBD2; clone_size: -; cdr3_aa: CASSVVGSGGYNEQFF; cdr3_nt: TGTGCCAGCAGCGTAGTAGGTAGCGGGGGCTACAATGAGCAGTTCTTC
v_call: TRBV3-1/TRBV3-2; j_call: TRBJ2-1; d_call: -; clone_size: -; cdr3_aa: CASSQGGAPYNEQFF; cdr3_nt: TGTGCCAGCAGCCAAGGCGGGGCTCCCTACAATGAGCAGTTCTTC
v_call: TRBV7-8; j_call: TRBJ1-2; d_call: -; clone_size: -; cdr3_aa: CASSFEVENGYTF; cdr3_nt: TGTGCCAGCAGCTTTGAAGTTGAGAATGGCTACACCTTC
v_call: TRBV5-1; j_call: TRBJ2-5; d_call: TRBD1; clone_size: few; cdr3_aa: CASSLRDGQGETQYF; cdr3_nt: TGCGCCAGCAGCTTGCGCGACGGACAGGGAGAGACCCAGTACTTC
v_call: TRBV27; j_call: TRBJ1-6; d_call: -; clone_size: -; cdr3_aa: CASRQWTDNSPLHF; cdr3_nt: TGTGCCAGCAGACAATGGACAGATAATTCACCCCTCCACTTT
v_call: TRBV3-1/TRBV3-2; j_call: TRBJ1-5; d_call: -; clone_size: -; cdr3_aa: CASSQDLVYQPQHF; cdr3_nt: TGTGCCAGCAGCCAAGATCTTGTATATCAGCCCCAGCATTTT
v_call: TRBV6-5; j_call: TRBJ1-4; d_call: -; clone_size: -; cdr3_aa: CASSYDRNEKLFF; cdr3_nt: TGTGCCAGCAGTTACGACAGAAATGAAAAACTGTTTTTT
v_call: TRBV3-1/TRBV3-2; j_call: TRBJ2-1; d_call: -; clone_size: -; cdr3_aa: CASSQGGPTYNEQFF; cdr3_nt: TGTGCCAGCAGCCAAGGAGGGCCTACCTACAATGAGCAGTTCTTC
v_call: TRBV19; j_call: TRBJ2-2; d_call: -; clone_size: -; cdr3_aa: CASSIRRGEGGELFF; cdr3_nt: TGTGCCAGTAGTATCAGGCGGGGAGAGGGCGGGGAGCTGTTTTTT
v_call: TRBV28; j_call: TRBJ1-2; d_call: -; clone_size: few; cdr3_aa: CASRPVTGIYGYTF; cdr3_nt: TGTGCCAGCAGACCTGTGACAGGAATTTATGGCTACACCTTC
v_call: TRBV28; j_call: TRBJ2-6; d_call: -; clone_size: -; cdr3_aa: CASSPGSSGANVLTF; cdr3_nt: TGTGCCAGCAGCCCCGGGAGCTCTGGGGCCAACGTCCTGACTTTC